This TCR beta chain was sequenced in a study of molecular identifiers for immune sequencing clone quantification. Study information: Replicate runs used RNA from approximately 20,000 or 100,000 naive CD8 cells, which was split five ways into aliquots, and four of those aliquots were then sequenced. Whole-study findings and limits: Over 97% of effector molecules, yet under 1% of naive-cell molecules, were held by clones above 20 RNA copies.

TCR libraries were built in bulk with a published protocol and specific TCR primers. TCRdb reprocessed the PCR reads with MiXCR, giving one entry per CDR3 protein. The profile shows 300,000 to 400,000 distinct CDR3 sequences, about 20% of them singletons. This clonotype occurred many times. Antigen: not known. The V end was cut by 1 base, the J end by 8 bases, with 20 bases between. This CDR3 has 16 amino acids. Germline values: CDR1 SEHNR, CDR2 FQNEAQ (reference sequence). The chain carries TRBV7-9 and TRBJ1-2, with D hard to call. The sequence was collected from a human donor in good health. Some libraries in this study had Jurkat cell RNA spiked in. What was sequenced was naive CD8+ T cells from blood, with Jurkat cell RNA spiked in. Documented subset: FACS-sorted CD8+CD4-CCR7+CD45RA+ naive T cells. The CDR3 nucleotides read TGTGCCAGCAGCTTAGGGTCCGAAACCGTCATGAGGGGCTACACCTTC. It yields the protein CASSLGSETVMRGYTF.